This TCR beta chain is drawn from a study of blood T cell repertoires in COVID-19. Study-level information: The United States, Italy and Spain were the sources of the acute and convalescent COVID-19 samples. The cDNA or gDNA used as material had been derived from T cells, B-cell-depleted T cells, or PBMCs.

Germline CDR1 KGHSH, CDR2 LQKENI. The CDR3 runs 13 residues. The V end was cut by 1 base, the J end by 8 bases, with 9 bases between. Authors' methods: Amplified reference gene primers provided the basis for estimating nucleated cell counts. Assay: immunoSEQ multiplex PCR; the TCRdb copy retains only in-frame clones and omits some. For V, J and clone size, that table is used; D and trimming come from the DNA. Of about 100,000 clones in the sample, approximately 82% are singletons; the top ten hold 4% to 4.5%. V is TRBV18 and J is TRBJ1-5, with D unresolved. The sequenced sample was peripheral blood. This receptor was identified in a woman in her 70s with acute or convalescent COVID-19. The CDR3 sequence is CASSPRPEEPQHF. CDR3 in DNA: TGTGCCAGCTCACCACGGCCCGAAGAGCCCCAGCATTTT.